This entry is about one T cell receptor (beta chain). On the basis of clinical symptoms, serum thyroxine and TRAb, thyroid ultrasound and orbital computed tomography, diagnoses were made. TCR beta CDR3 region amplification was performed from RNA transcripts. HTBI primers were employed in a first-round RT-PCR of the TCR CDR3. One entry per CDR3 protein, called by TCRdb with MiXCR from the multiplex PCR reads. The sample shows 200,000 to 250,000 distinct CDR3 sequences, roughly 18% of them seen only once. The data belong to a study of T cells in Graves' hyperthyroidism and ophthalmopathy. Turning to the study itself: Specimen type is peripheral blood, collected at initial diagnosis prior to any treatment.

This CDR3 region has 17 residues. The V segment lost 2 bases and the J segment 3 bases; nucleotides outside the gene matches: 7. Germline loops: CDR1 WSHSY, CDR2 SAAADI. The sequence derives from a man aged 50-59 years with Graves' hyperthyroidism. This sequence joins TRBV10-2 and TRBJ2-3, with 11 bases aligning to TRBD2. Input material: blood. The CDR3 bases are TGCGCCAGCAGTGAGATAGTGTTAGCGGGAGGGACAGATACGCAGTATTTT. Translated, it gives CASSEIVLAGGTDTQYF.